This note documents a single T cell receptor (beta chain) sequence. Antigen: not known. Repertoires were generated with immunoSEQ multiplex PCR, while TCRdb's copy carries only in-frame clones and drops some. This table holds about 14,000 clones, 80% to 90% found once. The record originates from a study of immune evolution from preneoplasia to lung adenocarcinoma. Study-level findings and limits: From normal lung to invasive adenocarcinoma, top clone frequencies appeared to decrease.

The sample consisted of FFPE minimally invasive lung adenocarcinoma tissue. This TCR was recovered from a person between 65 and 79 years old with lung adenocarcinoma.

Here the CDR3 reads CTSSQDPQGGSYNEQFF. As DNA, the CDR3 is TGCACCAGCAGCCAAGATCCCCAGGGGGGGTCCTACAATGAGCAGTTCTTC. V is TRBV1 and J is TRBJ2-1. TRBV1 represents a pseudogene. The CDR3 is 17 amino acids.